The 18 T cell receptor beta chains in this list originate from one sample, sequenced in a study of blood T cell repertoires in COVID-19. Clones were sequenced by immunoSEQ multiplex PCR, and TCRdb holds only the in-frame ones, with some missing. The sample lists more than 250,000 clones; around 86% were seen once. Sequencing was carried out using peripheral blood. All receptors derive from a man between 18 and 29 years old with active or convalescent COVID-19.

The V gene is TRBV7-8, the J gene TRBJ2-3; unclear D gene. Germline V gene lookup returns CDR1 SGHVS and CDR2 FQNEAQ. The V gene lost 1 base and the J gene lost 6 bases, with 5 bases spanning the gap. The CDR3 sequence is 12 residues long. As DNA, the CDR3 is TGTGCCAGCAGCTTAGACCGGGATACGCAGTATTTT. Translation: CASSLDRDTQYF.

The chain couples TRBV18 to TRBJ2-3; 8 bases match TRBD2. V gave up 1 base and J gave up 3 bases; unmatched junction bases: 9. Germline CDR1 KGHSH, CDR2 LQKENI. The CDR3 spans 17 residues. The CDR3 here is CASSPRLSGGITDTQYF. In DNA, the CDR3 is TGTGCCAGCTCACCACGTCTGAGCGGGGGAATTACAGATACGCAGTATTTT.

The V gene is TRBV6-6, the J gene TRBJ2-3; 8 bases align to TRBD2. The length of the CDR3 is 17 residues. Germline V gives CDR1 MNHNY, CDR2 SVGAGI (reference sequence). V gave up 5 bases and J gave up 1 base; unmatched junction bases: 11. The CDR3 here is CASSLSGGPLGTDTQYF. DNA for the CDR3: TGTGCCAGCAGTCTTTCGGGGGGGCCGTTGGGCACAGATACGCAGTATTTT.

The V and J genes are TRBV27 and TRBJ1-5; D ambiguous. Germline assignment: CDR1 MNHEY and CDR2 SMNVEV (reference sequence). The CDR3 contains 14 residues. V was shortened by 3 bases and J by 3 bases, with 9 bases between the two germline ends. The CDR3: CASSFGKPNQPQHF. CDR3 DNA: TGTGCCAGCAGTTTTGGTAAGCCCAATCAGCCCCAGCATTTT.

V is TRBV7-2 and J is TRBJ1-2, with a weak D call TRBD1 (6 bases). V shed 6 bases and J shed 2 bases, with 19 bases lying between them. Per germline, CDR1 SGHTA and CDR2 FQGNSA. The CDR3 loop spans 16 amino acids. In DNA form, the CDR3 reads TGTGCCAGCAGTTATTCTCCGGGAGGGACAAACTATGGCTACACCTTC. As protein: CASSYSPGGTNYGYTF.

The CDR3 DNA sequence: TGTGCCAGCAGCAGTATCGACAGGGAAGAGACCCAGTACTTC. The encoded protein is CASSSIDREETQYF. The chain recombines TRBV21-1 with TRBJ2-5; TRBD1, the D gene given by the table, was not confirmed from the DNA. TRBV21-1 counts as a pseudogene. The CDR3 is 14 residues long.

V gene TRBV7-6 combines with J gene TRBJ2-3, with 9 bases identical to TRBD1. Germline assignment: CDR1 SGHVS and CDR2 FNYEAQ. The J segment lost 2 bases and the V segment lost 2 bases, leaving 5 bases of the junction unmatched. The CDR3 has 16 amino acids. CDR3 loop: CASSLLRDRDTDTQYF. CDR3 nucleotides: TGTGCCAGCAGCTTACTCCGGGACAGGGACACAGATACGCAGTATTTT.

The chain uses TRBV19 and TRBJ2-3, with TRBD2 identical over 9 bases. This CDR3 is built from 14 residues. The J segment lost 8 bases and the V segment lost 5 bases, leaving 8 bases of the junction unmatched. Germline-derived CDR1 and CDR2 are LNHDA and SQIVND (reference sequence). This chain's CDR3 is CASSPAGGVVTQYF. The CDR3 DNA reads TGTGCCAGTAGTCCAGCGGGGGGCGTAGTTACGCAGTATTTT.

This rearrangement joins TRBV7-2 to TRBJ2-3, with unresolved D. Germline V CDR1 and CDR2: SGHTA, FQGNSA. The ends were cut back, 0 bases at V and 5 bases at J, with 6 bases in the middle. This CDR3 is 13 amino acids long. DNA for the CDR3: TGTGCCAGCAGCTTAGCTGCGGTAGATACGCAGTATTTT. Translating gives CASSLAAVDTQYF.

The genes are TRBV2 and TRBJ2-2, with D maybe TRBD1 (6 bases). The CDR3 covers 15 residues. V lost 5 bases, J lost 3 bases, and 13 bases lay in between. Germline V gene sequence: CDR1 SNHLY, CDR2 FYNNEI. CDR3 sequence reads: CASSWQGPDTGELFF. The CDR3 bases are TGTGCCAGCAGTTGGCAGGGGCCAGACACCGGGGAGCTGTTTTTT.

V is TRBV29-1 and J is TRBJ2-3; tentatively, D is TRBD1 (8 bases). In germline, CDR1 is SQVTM, CDR2 ANQGSEA. V dropped 8 bases and J dropped 1 base, with 16 bases sitting between them. The CDR3 has 14 amino acids. The CDR3 region is CSYRQGRGTDTQYF. The CDR3 region has the DNA TGCAGCTATCGACAGGGGAGGGGCACAGATACGCAGTATTTT.

This sequence joins TRBV18 and TRBJ1-2; D not resolved. Germline V gene data show CDR1 as KGHSH and CDR2 as LQKENI. This CDR3 region has 14 residues. V was trimmed by 2 bases and J by 3 bases, leaving 10 bases between them. The CDR3 spells CASSPSESDYGYTF. For the CDR3, the DNA is TGTGCCAGCTCACCATCGGAGTCCGACTATGGCTACACCTTC.

The chain carries TRBV27 and TRBJ1-5; TRBD1 is a possible D gene (6 bases). The germline CDR1 and CDR2 sequences are MNHEY and SMNVEV (reference sequence). V was trimmed by 8 bases and J by 5 bases, leaving 16 bases between them. The CDR3 has 14 residues. The CDR3 DNA follows: TGTGCCAGCGGGGGGGGCCTGACTTATCAGCCCCAGCATTTT. Its protein is CASGGGLTYQPQHF.

V gene TRBV7-2 combines with J gene TRBJ2-1, with 14 bases matching TRBD2. V shed 5 bases and J 9 bases; nucleotides not matched to a gene: 12. The CDR3 length is 17 residues. CDR1 SGHTA and CDR2 FQGNSA come from the germline V gene. In nucleotides, the CDR3 is TGTGCCAGCAGCACGCCGGGACTAGCGGGAGACAAATCTGAGCAGTTCTTC. It codes for CASSTPGLAGDKSEQFF. Using reference TRBV7-2 and TRBJ2-1 for the parts outside the CDR3, the full variable domain is GAGVSQSPSNKVTEKGKDVELRCDPISGHTALYWYRQSLGQGLEFLIYFQGNSAPDKSGLPSDRFSAERTGGSVSTLTIQRTQQEDSAVYLCASSTPGLAGDKSEQFFGPGTRLTVL.

V is TRBV4-2 and J is TRBJ1-4; no firm D call. V was shortened by 0 bases and J by 12 bases, with 8 bases between the two germline ends. This CDR3 has 12 residues. The V gene's germline CDR1 is LGHNA and CDR2 YNFKEQ. In DNA, the CDR3 is TGTGCCAGCAGCCAAGATCGCGCGCAACTGTTTTTT. Its protein product is CASSQDRAQLFF.

This clone is a singleton in its sample. The genes are TRBV11-2 and TRBJ2-1; D is undetermined. Trimming cost V 0 bases and J 9 bases, with 12 bases left between them. Germline V gene data show CDR1 as SGHAT and CDR2 as FQNNGV. This CDR3 has 14 residues. CDR3 amino acids: CASSLDDVRGEQFF. The CDR3 DNA follows: TGTGCCAGCAGCTTAGATGATGTGAGAGGTGAGCAGTTCTTC.

The chain links TRBV30 to TRBJ2-7; 8 bases are shared with TRBD1. CDR3 length: 15 amino acids. The junction had 9 bases not matched to a gene; V was cut back by 1 base and J by 4 bases. Germline V lookup: CDR1 GTSNPN, CDR2 SVGIG (reference sequence). The CDR3, as DNA: TGTGCCTGGAGTGCCTTAGGACAGGGCCGGTACGAGCAGTACTTC. It codes for CAWSALGQGRYEQYF.

The chain combines TRBV6-2 or TRBV6-3 with TRBJ2-5, with TRBD2 as a possible D gene (5 bases). The V end lost 5 bases, the J end lost 4 bases, and 17 bases lay between the germline ends. This CDR3 region has 15 residues. The germline CDR1 and CDR2 sequences are MNHEY and SVGEGT. CDR3 nucleotide sequence: TGTGCCAGCAGTCCACCCGGGTCCGCGGGAGAGACCCAGTACTTC. Residues: CASSPPGSAGETQYF.